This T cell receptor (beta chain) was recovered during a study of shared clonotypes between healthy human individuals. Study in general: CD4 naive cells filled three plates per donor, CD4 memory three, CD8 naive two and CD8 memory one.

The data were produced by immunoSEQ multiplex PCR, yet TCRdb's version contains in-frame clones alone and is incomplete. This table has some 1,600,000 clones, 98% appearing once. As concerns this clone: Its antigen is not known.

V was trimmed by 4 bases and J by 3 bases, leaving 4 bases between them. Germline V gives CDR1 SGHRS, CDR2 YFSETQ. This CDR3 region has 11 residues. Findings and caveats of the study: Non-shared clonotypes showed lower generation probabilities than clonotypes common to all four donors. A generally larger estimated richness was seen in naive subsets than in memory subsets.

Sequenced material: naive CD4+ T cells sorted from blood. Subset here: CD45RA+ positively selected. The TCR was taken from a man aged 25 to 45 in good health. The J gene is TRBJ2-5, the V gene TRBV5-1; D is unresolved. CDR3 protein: CASSEKETQYF. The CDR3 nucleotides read TGCGCCAGCAGCGAGAAAGAGACCCAGTACTTC.